These 4 T cell receptor beta chains were sequenced from one sample in a study of graft-versus-host responses after intestinal transplantation. Sequencing was performed with immunoSEQ multiplex PCR; in TCRdb, only in-frame clones are kept and a portion is missing. The repertoire has some 90,000 clones, about 89% of them found once; the top ten carry about 6.3%. These receptors have no identified antigens. Sequenced material: unstimulated CD8+ T cells sorted from spleen or lymph node cells, taken before intestinal transplant. These receptors all stem from a human donor who received an intestinal transplant.

The chain combines TRBV2 with TRBJ2-7, with 11 nucleotides matching TRBD2. CDR1 and CDR2 from the germline V gene are SNHLY and FYNNEI. Trimming removed 2 bases from V and 1 base from J; junction bases left unmatched: 1. This CDR3 spans 15 amino acids. CDR3: CASSERTSGSYEQYF. The DNA of the CDR3 is TGTGCCAGCAGTGAAAGGACTAGCGGGTCCTACGAGCAGTACTTC.

CDR3 DNA: TGTGCCAGCAGCGAAATACAGCCCAATGGGAACTATGGCTACACCTTC. It yields the protein CASSEIQPNGNYGYTF. The chain carries TRBV13 and TRBJ1-2; no firm D call. From germline, CDR1 is PRHDT and CDR2 FYEKMQ (reference sequence). The V end lost 5 bases, the J end lost 2 bases, and 18 bases lay between the germline ends. CDR3 length: 16 residues.

V usage is TRBV7-9 and J usage is TRBJ2-7; no definite D call. The germline V gene has CDR1 SEHNR and CDR2 FQNEAQ (reference sequence). The CDR3 has 13 amino acids. V lost 5 bases and J 0 bases, leaving 8 bases between the germline ends. CDR3 nucleotides: TGTGCCAGCAGCGACCCGTCCTCCTACGAGCAGTACTTC. Protein: CASSDPSSYEQYF.

The V gene is TRBV7-9, the J gene TRBJ1-5; D is perhaps TRBD1 (6 bases). The CDR3 totals 15 residues. Trimming stripped 3 bases from V and 4 bases from J, with 13 bases between. In germline, CDR1 is SEHNR, CDR2 FQNEAQ (reference sequence). The chain's CDR3 is CASSFGQSSNQPQHF. In DNA, the CDR3 is TGTGCCAGCAGCTTCGGACAGTCTAGTAATCAGCCCCAGCATTTT.